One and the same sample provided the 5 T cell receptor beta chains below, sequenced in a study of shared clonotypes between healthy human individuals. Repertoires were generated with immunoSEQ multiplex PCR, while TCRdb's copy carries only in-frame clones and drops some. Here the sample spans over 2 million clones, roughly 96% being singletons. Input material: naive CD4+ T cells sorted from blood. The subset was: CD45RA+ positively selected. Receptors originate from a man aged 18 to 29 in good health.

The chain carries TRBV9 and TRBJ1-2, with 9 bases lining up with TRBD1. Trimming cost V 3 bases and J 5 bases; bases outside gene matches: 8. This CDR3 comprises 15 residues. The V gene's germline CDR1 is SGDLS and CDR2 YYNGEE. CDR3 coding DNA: TGTGCCAGCAGCGCCACGACAGGGGGTGTTTATGGCTACACCTTC. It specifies CASSATTGGVYGYTF.

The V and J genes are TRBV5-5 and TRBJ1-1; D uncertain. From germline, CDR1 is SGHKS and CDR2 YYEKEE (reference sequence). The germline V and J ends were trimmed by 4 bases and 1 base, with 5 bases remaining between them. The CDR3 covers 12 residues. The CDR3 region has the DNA TGTGCCAGCAGCCCACCGAACACTGAAGCTTTCTTT. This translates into CASSPPNTEAFF.

CDR3 nucleotide sequence: TGTGCCAGCAGCCCCCCTGGGGGACAGGGCCCGTACTTC. Its translation: CASSPPGGQGPYF. The J gene is TRBJ2-7, the V gene TRBV2, with 9 bases lining up with TRBD1. V lost 6 bases and J lost 12; bases outside the gene matches: 12. In germline, CDR1 is SNHLY, CDR2 FYNNEI. The CDR3 length is 13 residues.

As DNA, the CDR3 is TGTGCCAGCAGTTACGATGGGGGAGAAGAGACCCAGTACTTC. Its protein product is CASSYDGGEETQYF. V usage is TRBV6-5 and J usage is TRBJ2-5; TRBD1 or TRBD2 may be the D gene (5 bases each). Trimming removed 2 bases at V and 3 bases at J, with 10 bases between. The germline CDR1 and CDR2 sequences are MNHEY and SVGAGI. CDR3 length: 14 amino acids.

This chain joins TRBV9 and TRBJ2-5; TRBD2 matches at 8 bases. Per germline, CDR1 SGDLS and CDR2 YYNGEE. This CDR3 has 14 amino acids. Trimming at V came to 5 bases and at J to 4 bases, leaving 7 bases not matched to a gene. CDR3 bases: TGTGCCAGCAGTCGGGGACTAGTGGGAGAGACCCAGTACTTC. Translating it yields CASSRGLVGETQYF. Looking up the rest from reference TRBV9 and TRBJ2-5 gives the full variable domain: DSGVTQTPKHLITATGQRVTLRCSPRSGDLSVYWYQQSLDQGLQFLIQYYNGEERAKGNILERFSAQQFPDLHSELNLSSLELGDSALYFCASSRGLVGETQYFGPGTRLLVL.